The 5 T cell receptor beta chains below all came from one sample that was sequenced in a study of CD8 T cells in Susac syndrome. With random hexamers, 0.5 to 1 ug RNA was reverse transcribed. MiXCR, applied by TCRdb to the immunoSEQ multiplex PCR reads, yields one record per CDR3 protein. Seen here are about 120,000 distinct CDR3 sequences, less than 95% observed once, and the top ten hold roughly 0.13%. Sequencing used CD4+ T cells from PBMCs. The receptors originated from a human donor with multiple sclerosis.

The chain uses TRBV29-1 and TRBJ2-7; D tentatively fits TRBD1 or TRBD2 (6 bases each). Trimming pared 6 bases from V and 0 bases from J, leaving 15 bases between. Germline V CDR1 and CDR2: SQVTM, ANQGSEA. The length of the CDR3 is 14 residues. The CDR3: CSVLFGGRSYEQYF. CDR3 DNA sequence: TGCAGCGTCTTATTCGGGGGCCGCTCCTACGAGCAGTACTTC.

The chain combines TRBV9 with TRBJ2-5; 8 bases are a match to TRBD2. CDR1 and CDR2 from the germline V gene are SGDLS and YYNGEE. CDR3 length: 14 amino acids. V lost 3 bases to trimming and J lost 4 bases; unmatched junction nucleotides: 5. CDR3 loop: CASSEGGGPETQYF. CDR3 DNA sequence: TGTGCCAGCAGCGAAGGCGGGGGGCCAGAGACCCAGTACTTC.

This sequence joins TRBV30 and TRBJ2-7; 7 bases agree with TRBD1. The CDR3 sequence is 16 residues long. The V gene's germline CDR1 is GTSNPN and CDR2 SVGIG (reference sequence). V shed 2 bases, J shed 2 bases, and the junction held 12 bases outside the gene matches. The CDR3 sequence is CAWSRGGLRYPYEQYF. The CDR3 DNA follows: TGTGCCTGGAGTCGAGGGGGCCTACGGTACCCCTACGAGCAGTACTTC. The full variable domain, rest sourced from reference TRBV30 and TRBJ2-7, is SQTIHQWPATLVQPVGSPLSLECTVEGTSNPNLYWYRQAAGRGLQLLFYSVGIGQISSEVPQNLSASRPQDRQFILSSKKLLLSDSGFYLCAWSRGGLRYPYEQYFGPGTRLTVT.

The CDR3 spells CASSQQGTSSQPQHF. CDR3 bases: TGTGCCAGCAGTCAACAGGGAACCTCTAGTCAGCCCCAGCATTTT. The rearrangement uses TRBV12-3 or TRBV12-4 and TRBJ1-5; tentative D call: TRBD1 (6 bases). The CDR3 runs 15 residues. Trimming shortened V by 5 bases and J by 6 bases, and 17 bases separated the two germline ends.

The chain recombines TRBV12-3 or TRBV12-4 with TRBJ1-4; the D is unclear. Trimming took off 5 bases at V and 6 bases at J, with 13 bases between the two ends. CDR3 size: 14 residues. CDR3 residues: CASSLGGLDEKLFF. Here the CDR3 DNA reads TGTGCCAGCAGTCTAGGTGGGTTGGATGAAAAACTGTTTTTT.